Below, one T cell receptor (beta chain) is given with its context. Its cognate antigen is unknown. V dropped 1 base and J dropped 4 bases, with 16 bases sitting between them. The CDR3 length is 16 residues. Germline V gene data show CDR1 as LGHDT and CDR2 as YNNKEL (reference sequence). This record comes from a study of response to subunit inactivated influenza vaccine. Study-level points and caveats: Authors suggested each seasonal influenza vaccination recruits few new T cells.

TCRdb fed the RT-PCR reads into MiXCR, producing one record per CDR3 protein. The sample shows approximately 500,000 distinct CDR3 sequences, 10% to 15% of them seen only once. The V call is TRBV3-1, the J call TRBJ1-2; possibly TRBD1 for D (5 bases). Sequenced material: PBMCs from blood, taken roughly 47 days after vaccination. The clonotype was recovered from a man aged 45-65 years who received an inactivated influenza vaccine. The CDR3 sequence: CASSQGRQGYFYGYTF. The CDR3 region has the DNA TGTGCCAGCAGCCAAGGCCGGCAGGGCTACTTCTATGGCTACACCTTC.